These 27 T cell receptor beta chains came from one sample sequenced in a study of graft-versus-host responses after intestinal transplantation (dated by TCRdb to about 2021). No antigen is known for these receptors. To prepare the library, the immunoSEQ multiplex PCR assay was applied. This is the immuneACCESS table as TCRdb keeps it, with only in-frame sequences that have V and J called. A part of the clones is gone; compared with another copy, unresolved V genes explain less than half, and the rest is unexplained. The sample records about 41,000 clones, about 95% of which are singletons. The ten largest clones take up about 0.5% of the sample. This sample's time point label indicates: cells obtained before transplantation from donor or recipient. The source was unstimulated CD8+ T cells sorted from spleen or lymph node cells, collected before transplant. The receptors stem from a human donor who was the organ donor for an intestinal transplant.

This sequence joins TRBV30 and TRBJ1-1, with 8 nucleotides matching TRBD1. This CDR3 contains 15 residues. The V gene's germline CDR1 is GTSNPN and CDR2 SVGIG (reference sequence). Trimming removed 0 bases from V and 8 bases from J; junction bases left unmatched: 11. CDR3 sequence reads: CAWSVLSLRDREAFF. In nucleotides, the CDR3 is TGTGCCTGGAGTGTACTCAGCCTGCGGGACAGGGAAGCTTTCTTT.

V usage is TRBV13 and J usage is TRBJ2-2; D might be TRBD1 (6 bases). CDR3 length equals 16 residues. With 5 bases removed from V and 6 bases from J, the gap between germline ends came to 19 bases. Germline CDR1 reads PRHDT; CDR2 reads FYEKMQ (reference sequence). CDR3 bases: TGTGCCAGCAGCCCAGACAGGATGGGGACCGCCGGGGAGCTGTTTTTT. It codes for CASSPDRMGTAGELFF.

The CDR3 DNA reads as TGCGCCAGCAGCCAACAGGGAGGCAAAAACATTCAGTACTTC. Translating it yields CASSQQGGKNIQYF. The chain links TRBV4-1 to TRBJ2-4; D possibly corresponds to TRBD2 (6 bases). Looked up from germline, CDR1 is MGHRA and CDR2 is YSYEKL. The CDR3 has 14 amino acids. Between the trimmed V and J ends, which lost 2 bases and 3 bases, there was a span of 8 bases.

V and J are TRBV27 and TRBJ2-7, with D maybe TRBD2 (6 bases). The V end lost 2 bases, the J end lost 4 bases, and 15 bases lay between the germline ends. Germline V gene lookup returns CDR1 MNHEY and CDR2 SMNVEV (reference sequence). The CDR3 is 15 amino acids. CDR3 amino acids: CASSLRSGQFYEQYF. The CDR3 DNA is TGTGCCAGCAGTTTAAGGAGCGGGCAATTTTACGAGCAGTACTTC.

Written as DNA, the CDR3 is TGTGCCAGCAGTTTACAGGACAGTTACAATGAGCAGTTCTTC. This translates into CASSLQDSYNEQFF. The chain carries TRBV27 and TRBJ2-1; possible D gene TRBD1, 6 bases. The germline gives CDR1 MNHEY, CDR2 SMNVEV (reference sequence). The V and J ends lost 2 bases and 4 bases respectively, with 9 bases between them. The CDR3 contains 14 residues.

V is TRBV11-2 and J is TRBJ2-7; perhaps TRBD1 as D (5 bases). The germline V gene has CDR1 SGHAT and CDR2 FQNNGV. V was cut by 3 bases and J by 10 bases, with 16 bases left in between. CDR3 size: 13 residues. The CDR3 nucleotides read TGTGCCAGCAGCTTTGCAGGGCCCTATTCCCAGTACTTC. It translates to CASSFAGPYSQYF.

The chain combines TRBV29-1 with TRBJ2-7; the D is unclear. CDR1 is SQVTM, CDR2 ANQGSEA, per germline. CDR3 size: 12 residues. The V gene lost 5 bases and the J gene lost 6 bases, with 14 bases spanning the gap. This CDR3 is CSVTASSGEQYF. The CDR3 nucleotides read TGCAGCGTTACTGCGTCCTCCGGCGAGCAGTACTTC.

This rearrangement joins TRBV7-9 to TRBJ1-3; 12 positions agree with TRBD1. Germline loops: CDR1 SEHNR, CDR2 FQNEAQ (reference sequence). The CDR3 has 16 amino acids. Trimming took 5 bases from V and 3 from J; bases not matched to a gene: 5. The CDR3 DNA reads TGTGCCAGCAGCCCGCGGGACAGGGGGCTTGGAAACACCATATATTTT. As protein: CASSPRDRGLGNTIYF.

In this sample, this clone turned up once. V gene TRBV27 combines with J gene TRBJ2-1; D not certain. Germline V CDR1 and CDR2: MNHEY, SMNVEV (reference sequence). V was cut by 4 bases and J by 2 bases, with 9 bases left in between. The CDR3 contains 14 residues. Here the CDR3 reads CASSSGFTYNEQFF. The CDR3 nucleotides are TGTGCCAGCAGTTCAGGTTTTACCTACAATGAGCAGTTCTTC.

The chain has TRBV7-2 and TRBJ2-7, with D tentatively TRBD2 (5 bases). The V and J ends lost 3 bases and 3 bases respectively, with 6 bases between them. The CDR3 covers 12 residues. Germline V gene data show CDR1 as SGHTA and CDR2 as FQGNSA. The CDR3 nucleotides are TGTGCCAGCAGCTTTACTAGCTACGAGCAGTACTTC. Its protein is CASSFTSYEQYF.

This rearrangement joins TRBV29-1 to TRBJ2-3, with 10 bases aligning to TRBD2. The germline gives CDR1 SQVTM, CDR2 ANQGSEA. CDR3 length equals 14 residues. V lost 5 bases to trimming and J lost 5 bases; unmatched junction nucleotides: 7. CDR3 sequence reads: CSVSGGALGDTQYF. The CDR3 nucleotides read TGCAGCGTTAGCGGGGGGGCCCTGGGAGATACGCAGTATTTT.

The CDR3 bases are TGTGCCAGCAGCTTGGCCGCCAGTTACAACACAGATACGCAGTATTTT. Translation gives CASSLAASYNTDTQYF. The rearrangement uses TRBV5-4 and TRBJ2-3; unclear D gene. Trimming pared 0 bases from V and 2 bases from J, leaving 13 bases between. The CDR3 has 16 amino acids. CDR1 and CDR2 (germline): SGHNT, YYREEE (reference sequence).

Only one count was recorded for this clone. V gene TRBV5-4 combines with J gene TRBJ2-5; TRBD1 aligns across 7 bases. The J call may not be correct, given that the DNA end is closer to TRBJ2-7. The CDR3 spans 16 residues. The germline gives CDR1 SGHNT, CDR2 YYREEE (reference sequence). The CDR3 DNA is TGTGCCAGCAGCTTTAAGGGTCAGGGGGTCCTCTACGAGCAGTACTTC. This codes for CASSFKGQGVLYEQYF.

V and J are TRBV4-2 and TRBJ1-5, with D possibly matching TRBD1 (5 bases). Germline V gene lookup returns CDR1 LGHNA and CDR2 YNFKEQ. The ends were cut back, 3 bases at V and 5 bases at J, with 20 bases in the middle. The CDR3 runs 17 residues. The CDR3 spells CASSHASSLGVYQPQHF. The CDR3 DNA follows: TGTGCCAGCAGCCACGCCTCCTCGTTGGGGGTCTATCAGCCCCAGCATTTT.

This CDR3 is CASSGGPTGTTGELFF. DNA of the CDR3: TGTGCCAGCAGCGGAGGGCCAACGGGGACGACCGGGGAGCTGTTTTTT. The rearrangement joins TRBV7-9 to TRBJ2-2; possible D gene TRBD2, 6 bases. V lost 5 bases and J 5 bases, leaving 18 bases between the germline ends. Germline V gene sequence: CDR1 SEHNR, CDR2 FQNEAQ (reference sequence). The CDR3 is 16 amino acids.

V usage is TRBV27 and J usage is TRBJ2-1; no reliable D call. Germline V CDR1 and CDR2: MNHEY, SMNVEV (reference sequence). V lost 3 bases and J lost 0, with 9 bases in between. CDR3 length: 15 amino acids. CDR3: CASSFSGSSYNEQFF. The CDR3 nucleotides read TGTGCCAGCAGTTTTTCGGGCAGCTCCTACAATGAGCAGTTCTTC.

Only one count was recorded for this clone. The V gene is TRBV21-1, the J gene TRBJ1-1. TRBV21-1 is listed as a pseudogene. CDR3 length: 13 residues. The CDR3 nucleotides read TGTGCCAGCAGCCGGCTGGGGAGGACTGAAGCTTTCTTT. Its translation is CASSRLGRTEAFF.

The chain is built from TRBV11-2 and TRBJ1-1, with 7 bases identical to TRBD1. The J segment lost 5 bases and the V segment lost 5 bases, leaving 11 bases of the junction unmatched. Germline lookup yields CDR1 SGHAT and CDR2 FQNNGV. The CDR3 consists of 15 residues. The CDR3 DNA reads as TGTGCCAGCAGCCCCCAGGGGGGCGGGGGGACTGAAGCTTTCTTT. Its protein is CASSPQGGGGTEAFF.

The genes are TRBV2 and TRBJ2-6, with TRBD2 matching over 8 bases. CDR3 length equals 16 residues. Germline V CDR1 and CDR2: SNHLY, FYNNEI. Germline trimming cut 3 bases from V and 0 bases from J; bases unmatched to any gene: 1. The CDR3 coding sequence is TGTGCCAGCAGTGACCGGGGGGGCTCTGGGGCCAACGTCCTGACTTTC. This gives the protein CASSDRGGSGANVLTF.

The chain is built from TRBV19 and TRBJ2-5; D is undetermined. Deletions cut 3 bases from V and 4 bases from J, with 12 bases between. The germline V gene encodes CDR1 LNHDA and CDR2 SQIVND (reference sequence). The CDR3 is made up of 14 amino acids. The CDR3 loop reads CASSMVTFGETQYF. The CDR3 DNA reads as TGTGCCAGTAGTATGGTGACCTTCGGAGAGACCCAGTACTTC. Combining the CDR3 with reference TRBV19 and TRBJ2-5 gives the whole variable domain DGGITQSPKYLFRKEGQNVTLSCEQNLNHDAMYWYRQDPGQGLRLIYYSQIVNDFQKGDIAEGYSVSREKKESFPLTVTSAQKNPTAFYLCASSMVTFGETQYFGPGTRLLVL.

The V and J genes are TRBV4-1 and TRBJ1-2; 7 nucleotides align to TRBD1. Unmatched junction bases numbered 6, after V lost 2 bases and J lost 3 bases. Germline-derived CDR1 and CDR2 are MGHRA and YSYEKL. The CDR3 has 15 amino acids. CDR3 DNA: TGCGCCAGCAGCCAACGACCAGGGGGTGACTATGGCTACACCTTC. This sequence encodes CASSQRPGGDYGYTF.

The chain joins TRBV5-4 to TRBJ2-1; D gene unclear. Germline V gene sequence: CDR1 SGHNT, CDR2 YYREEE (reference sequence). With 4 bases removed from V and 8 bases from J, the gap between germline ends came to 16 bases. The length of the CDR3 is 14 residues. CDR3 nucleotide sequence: TGTGCCAGCAGCCCCTCGCAGCCGGCCGATGAGCAGTTCTTC. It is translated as CASSPSQPADEQFF.

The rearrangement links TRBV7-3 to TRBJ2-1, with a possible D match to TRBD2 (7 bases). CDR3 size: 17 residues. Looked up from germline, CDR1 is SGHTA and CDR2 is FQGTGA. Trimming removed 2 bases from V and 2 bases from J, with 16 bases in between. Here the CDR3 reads CASSLLPGGPPYNEQFF. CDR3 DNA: TGTGCCAGCAGCTTATTACCCGGGGGGCCGCCCTACAATGAGCAGTTCTTC. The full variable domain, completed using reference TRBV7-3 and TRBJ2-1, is GAGVSQTPSNKVTEKGKYVELRCDPISGHTALYWYRQSLGQGPEFLIYFQGTGAADDSGLPNDRFFAVRPEGSVSTLKIQRTERGDSAVYLCASSLLPGGPPYNEQFFGPGTRLTVL.

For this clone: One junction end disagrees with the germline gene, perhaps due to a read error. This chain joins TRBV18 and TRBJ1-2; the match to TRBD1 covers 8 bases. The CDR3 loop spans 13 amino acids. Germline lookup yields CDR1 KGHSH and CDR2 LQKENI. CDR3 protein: CASSPQGGYGYTF. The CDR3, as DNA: TGTGCCAGCTCCCCACAGGGGGGCTATGGCTACACCTTC.

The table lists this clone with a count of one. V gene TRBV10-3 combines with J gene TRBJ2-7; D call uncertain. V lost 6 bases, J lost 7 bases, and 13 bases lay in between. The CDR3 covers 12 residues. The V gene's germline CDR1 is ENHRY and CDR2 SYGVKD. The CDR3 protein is CAISQSFLEQYF. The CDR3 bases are TGTGCCATCAGCCAGAGTTTCTTAGAGCAGTACTTC.

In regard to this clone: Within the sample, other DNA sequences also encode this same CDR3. CDR3 protein: CASSQELAGGLYEQYF. The CDR3, as DNA: TGTGCCAGCAGCCAAGAGTTAGCGGGGGGGCTCTACGAGCAGTACTTC. The V call is TRBV4-2, the J call TRBJ2-7, with 11 bases identical to TRBD2. CDR1 is LGHNA and CDR2 is YNFKEQ in the germline V gene. CDR3 length equals 16 residues. J gave up 3 bases and V 0 bases, and 4 bases lay outside the gene matches.

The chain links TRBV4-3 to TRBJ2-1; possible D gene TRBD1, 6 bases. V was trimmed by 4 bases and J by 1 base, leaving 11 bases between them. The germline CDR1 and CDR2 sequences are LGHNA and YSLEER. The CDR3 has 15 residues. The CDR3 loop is CASSRTGLSYNEQFF. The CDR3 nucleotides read TGCGCCAGCAGCCGAACAGGGTTATCCTACAATGAGCAGTTCTTC.